Following are 8 T cell receptor beta chains from one sample sequenced in a study of prognosis after radiotherapy for stage I lung cancer. It was by two-round multiplex PCR that TCR beta CDR3 was amplified from genomic DNA. Initially, in first-round PCR, primers specific to each TRBV and TRBJ gene were used. TCRdb re-analysed the multiplex PCR reads in MiXCR, keeping a single row per CDR3 protein. Found here are about 16,000 distinct CDR3 sequences, around 40% of them singletons; the top ten hold around 38%. This material consisted of PBMCs, taken before or after stereotactic body radiation therapy (not recorded which). The receptors stem from a donor over 45 with non-small cell lung cancer.

This clonotype was detected ten times or more. The chain couples TRBV19 to TRBJ2-6; the D gene is possibly TRBD1 (5 bases). Trimming shortened V by 7 bases and J by 2 bases, and 15 bases separated the two germline ends. The CDR3 extends over 16 amino acids. CDR1 is LNHDA, CDR2 SQIVND, per germline (reference sequence). The CDR3 here is CASKPPKGTGANVLTF. CDR3 DNA: TGTGCCAGTAAACCCCCAAAGGGGACTGGGGCCAACGTCCTGACTTTC.

This clonotype showed up many times. J is TRBJ2-2 and V is TRBV7-8; a weak D match, TRBD1 (6 bases). Germline lookup yields CDR1 SGHVS and CDR2 FQNEAQ. The CDR3 spans 14 residues. V lost 3 bases and J lost 1, with 6 bases in between. CDR3 nucleotide sequence: TGTGCCAGCAGCTTGGGACAGAACACCGGGGAGCTGTTTTTT. Residues: CASSLGQNTGELFF.

This chain joins TRBV5-1 and TRBJ2-1; 8 bases match TRBD1. The CDR3 is 16 amino acids. V dropped 1 base and J dropped 0; count of bases not matched to a gene: 3. CDR1 SGHRS and CDR2 YFSETQ come from the germline V gene. CDR3 amino acids: CASSLYQGASYNEQFF. Here the CDR3 DNA reads TGCGCCAGCAGCTTGTACCAGGGGGCCTCCTACAATGAGCAGTTCTTC.

This clonotype was recorded at least ten times. The CDR3 nucleotides read TGCAGCGTTGATAAAAGCGGTTCCACAGATACGCAGTATTTT. Protein product: CSVDKSGSTDTQYF. The genes are TRBV29-1 and TRBJ2-3; D might be TRBD2 (5 bases). Germline assignment: CDR1 SQVTM and CDR2 ANQGSEA. This CDR3 contains 14 residues. The V end was cut by 3 bases, the J end by 2 bases, with 12 bases between.

This clonotype was counted many times. The CDR3 loop reads CSAREPRANDEQYF. The CDR3 DNA reads as TGCAGTGCTAGAGAGCCCAGGGCCAACGACGAGCAGTACTTC. The chain carries TRBV20-1 and TRBJ2-7; TRBD1 is a possible D gene (5 bases). This CDR3 spans 14 amino acids. V lost 0 bases to trimming and J lost 5 bases, with 14 bases between them. Germline V lookup: CDR1 DFQATT, CDR2 SNEGSKA (reference sequence).

Remarks on this clonotype: This may be a read error, as it is one base from a much larger clone. The J gene is TRBJ1-1, the V gene TRBV29-1; 7 positions match TRBD1. After removal of 6 bases from V and 8 bases from J, the junction contained 6 bases not matched to a gene. The CDR3 has 11 amino acids. The germline V gene has CDR1 SQVTM and CDR2 ANQGSEA. The CDR3 sequence: CSVGTVREAFF. In DNA, the CDR3 is TGCAGCGTGGGGACAGTGAGGGAAGCTTTCTTT.

As to this clonotype: This may stem from a read error, because a much larger clone lies one nucleotide away. The chain uses TRBV6-5 and TRBJ1-4; D unresolved. The CDR3 is 17 amino acids. The germline V gene encodes CDR1 MNHEY and CDR2 SVGAGI. V dropped 0 bases and J dropped 0 bases, with 11 bases sitting between them. CDR3 residues: CASSYSKSAATNEKLFF. DNA of the CDR3: TGTGCCAGCAGTTACTCGAAGTCAGCTGCAACTAATGAAAAACTGTTTTTT.

This clonotype was observed a few times. This may arise from a read error, as a much more abundant clone is one base away. V usage is TRBV2 and J usage is TRBJ2-4; D is uncertain. Germline V lookup: CDR1 SNHLY, CDR2 FYNNEI. CDR3 length equals 19 residues. CDR3 loop: CASSETLLSILSARNIQYF. For the CDR3, the DNA is TGTGCCAGCAGTGAAACACTACTTTCCATCCTCTCAGCCAGAAACATTCAGTACTTC. Combining the CDR3 with reference TRBV2 and TRBJ2-4 gives the whole variable domain EPEVTQTPSHQVTQMGQEVILRCVPISNHLYFYWYRQILGQKVEFLVSFYNNEISEKSEIFDDQFSVERPDGSNFTLKIRSTKLEDSAMYFCASSETLLSILSARNIQYFGAGTRLSVL.